The rows below give T cell receptor beta chains drawn from one sample of a study of cytomegalovirus exposure and HLA in healthy donors. The method was immunoSEQ multiplex PCR; TCRdb's version includes in-frame clones alone and lacks a portion of them. The sample lists under 50,000 clones, 85% to 95% seen once, with 6.5% to 9.5% in the top ten. Input material: PBMCs. These receptors were obtained from a woman aged 18-29 years in good health and CMV-seropositive. CDR3s include the opening cysteine and the closing phenylalanine or tryptophan. The D gene is left open where the match is weak. Size is stated for part of the rows, as once, few or many counts, or as a class when the clone is expanded.

d_call	v_call	j_call	clone_size	cdr3_aa	cdr3_nt
-	TRBV11-1	TRBJ2-1	-	CASTTIRGYNEQFF	TGTGCCAGCACCACCATCAGGGGCTACAATGAGCAGTTCTTC
-	TRBV27	TRBJ2-4	-	CASSPLGGRERAKNIQYF	TGTGCCAGCAGTCCCCTCGGGGGGCGGGAGCGAGCCAAAAACATTCAGTACTTC
TRBD1	TRBV6-5	TRBJ1-3	once	CASRGQGLGNTIYF	TGTGCCAGCAGGGGACAGGGATTAGGAAACACCATATATTTT
-	TRBV6-1	TRBJ1-6	-	CASSDPSPLHF	TGTGCCAGCAGTGACCCGTCACCCCTCCACTTT
TRBD2	TRBV5-1	TRBJ2-2	-	CASSFGTSGRWAGELFF	TGCGCCAGCAGCTTCGGGACTAGCGGGAGATGGGCCGGGGAGCTGTTTTTT
TRBD1	TRBV6-6	TRBJ1-3	-	CASRDRANSGNTIYF	TGTGCCAGCCGGGACAGGGCAAACTCTGGAAACACCATATATTTT
TRBD1	TRBV11-2	TRBJ1-1	-	CASSKPPGQENTEAFF	TGTGCCAGCAGCAAACCGCCGGGACAGGAGAACACTGAAGCTTTCTTT
-	TRBV27	TRBJ2-5	-	CASRMDSSETQYF	TGTGCCAGCAGAATGGACTCTTCGGAGACCCAGTACTTC
-	TRBV9	TRBJ2-1	few	CASSVVAEAYNEQFF	TGTGCCAGCAGCGTAGTAGCGGAGGCCTACAATGAGCAGTTCTTC
TRBD2	TRBV10-1	TRBJ2-3	-	CASSETLAGDTQYF	TGCGCCAGCAGTGAAACGCTAGCGGGAGATACGCAGTATTTT
-	TRBV6-5	TRBJ1-5	-	CASRSPQSNQPQHF	TGTGCCAGCAGGTCCCCCCAGAGCAATCAGCCCCAGCATTTT
-	TRBV6-1	TRBJ2-1	-	CASSLKQGGYEQFF	TGTGCCAGCAGTTTAAAACAGGGTGGCTATGAGCAGTTCTTC
TRBD1	TRBV27	TRBJ1-1	-	CASSPGTGNTEAFF	TGTGCCAGCAGCCCCGGGACAGGGAACACTGAAGCTTTCTTT
TRBD2	TRBV5-6	TRBJ2-7	-	CASSSGLAGPYEQYF	TGTGCCAGCAGCTCGGGACTAGCGGGACCCTACGAGCAGTACTTC
TRBD2	TRBV27	TRBJ2-1	once	CASRASGYNEQFF	TGTGCCAGCAGGGCTAGCGGTTACAATGAGCAGTTCTTC
TRBD2	TRBV5-1	TRBJ2-7	-	CASSFQPSGPYEQYF	TGCGCCAGCAGCTTCCAACCTAGCGGACCCTACGAGCAGTACTTC
-	TRBV27	TRBJ1-5	-	CASSLQGSNQPQHF	TGTGCCAGCAGTTTACAGGGAAGCAATCAGCCCCAGCATTTT
-	TRBV9	TRBJ1-5	-	CASSPGSFSNQPQHF	TGTGCCAGCAGCCCGGGGAGCTTCAGCAATCAGCCCCAGCATTTT
TRBD2	TRBV5-1	TRBJ2-2	-	CAGVRLGLAGLTGELFF	TGCGCCGGGGTTAGACTCGGGCTAGCGGGACTCACCGGGGAGCTGTTTTTT
-	TRBV2	TRBJ1-5	-	CASSTGTPQHF	TGTGCCAGTAGTACAGGGACGCCCCAGCATTTT
-	TRBV28	TRBJ2-2	once	CASSSRTANTGELFF	TGTGCCAGCAGTTCCCGGACAGCGAACACCGGGGAGCTGTTTTTT
-	TRBV19	TRBJ1-5	-	CASSIARGQPQHF	TGTGCCAGTAGTATAGCACGGGGGCAGCCCCAGCATTTT
TRBD2	TRBV15	TRBJ2-1	-	CATSREGSGLVDEQFF	TGTGCCACCAGCAGAGAGGGTAGCGGGCTAGTCGATGAGCAGTTCTTC